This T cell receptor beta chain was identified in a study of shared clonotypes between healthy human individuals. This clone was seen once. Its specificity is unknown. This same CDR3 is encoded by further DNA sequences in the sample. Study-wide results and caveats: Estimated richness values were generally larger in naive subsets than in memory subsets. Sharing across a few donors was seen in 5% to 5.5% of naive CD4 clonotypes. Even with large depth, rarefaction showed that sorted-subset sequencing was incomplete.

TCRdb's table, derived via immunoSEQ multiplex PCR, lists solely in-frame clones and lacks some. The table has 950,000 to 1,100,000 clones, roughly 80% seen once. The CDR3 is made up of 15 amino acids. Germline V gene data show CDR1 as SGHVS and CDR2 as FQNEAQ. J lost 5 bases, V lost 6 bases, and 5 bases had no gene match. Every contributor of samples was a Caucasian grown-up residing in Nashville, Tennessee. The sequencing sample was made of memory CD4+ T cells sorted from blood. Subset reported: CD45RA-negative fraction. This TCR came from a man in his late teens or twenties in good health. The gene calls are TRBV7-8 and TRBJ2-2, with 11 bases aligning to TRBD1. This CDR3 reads CASSSGTGGTGELFF. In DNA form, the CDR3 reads TGTGCCAGCAGTTCCGGGACAGGGGGTACCGGGGAGCTGTTTTTT. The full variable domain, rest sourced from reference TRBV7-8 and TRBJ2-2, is GAGVSQSPRYKVAKRGQDVALRCDPISGHVSLFWYQQALGQGPEFLTYFQNEAQLDKSGLPSDRFFAERPEGSVSTLKIQRTQQEDSAVYLCASSSGTGGTGELFFGEGSRLTVL.